Described below is a single T cell receptor beta chain sequence and its context. The sample belongs to a study of memory CD4+ T cells and cytomegalovirus serostatus. Single viable CD3+CD4+CD8-CD45RO+ cells were sorted as the memory CD4+ T cells. TCRdb's copy holds only in-frame clones and misses some; the assay was immunoSEQ multiplex PCR. The data show around 25,000 clones, 70% to 80% seen once. Sequences were obtained from memory CD4+ T cells from blood. This TCR derives from an adult in good health and CMV-seronegative.

This CDR3 is CASSFYRDTEAFF. As DNA, the CDR3 is TGTGCCAGCAGTTTCTACAGGGACACTGAAGCTTTCTTT. This chain joins TRBV27 and TRBJ1-1; D might be TRBD1 (6 bases). V lost 3 bases and J lost 3, with 8 bases in between. The CDR3 totals 13 residues. Looked up from germline, CDR1 is MNHEY and CDR2 is SMNVEV (reference sequence).